Reported below is one TCR beta chain. The antigen it binds to is not known. Base quality data are lacking; no much larger clone is found one base away. V lost 10 bases and J lost 5 bases; the stretch between them is 14 bases long. According to the germline V gene, CDR1 reads SNHLY and CDR2 reads FYNNEI. The CDR3 runs 12 residues from the cysteine to the phenylalanine. The sequence is cut down to CDR3 DNA, 36 bases in frame from base 1. The CDR3 regions of human TCRbeta chains were analyzed by immunosequencing. Turning to the authors' computational methods: TCRs in the repertoires were matched against a reference library of SARS-CoV-2-specific TCRs that had been generated with the MIRA antigen-specificity platform. Breadth was defined as the fraction of unique TCRs that were SARS-CoV-2-associated. Depth was defined as the fraction of total T cells that were SARS-CoV-2-associated. Using the MIRA data, every spike-specific TCR was mapped to the spike region that the TCR reacted to and assigned to either a CD4 or a CD8 class. Log10-transformed breadth and depth values were compared by one-way ANOVA with Sidak's multiple comparisons tests. The table was pulled from immuneACCESS by TCRdb, which kept in-frame rearrangements only. Such tables lose some clones; where checked, under half of the loss comes from unresolved V genes, and the rest has no known cause. That table gives V, J and clone size, and the DNA gave D and trimming. Within this sample are some 190,000 clones, with about 92% of them counted one time only. Roughly 1.4% of the sample belongs to the ten largest clones.

These data are taken from a study of T cell responses to AZD1222 COVID-19 vaccine (dated by TCRdb to about 2021). Study-wide context: AZD1222 recipients whose second dose came at about 4 weeks and those whose second dose came at about 12 weeks were combined into one group, since spike-specific TCR depth and breadth did not differ between the two schedules. A total of under 250 trial participants underwent TCR sequencing, of whom about 200 had received two doses of AZD1222 and about 26 had received two doses of the MenACWY control vaccine. Trial participants were enrolled by age into 18-55, 56-69 and 70-plus year subgroups, with around 150, 28 and 57 TCR-sequenced participants respectively. Overall results and qualifications from the work: Participants were mostly white British, with more females than males. The authors suggested clonal diversity may have been underestimated. The vaccine-associated CD4 TCRs covered the entire spike protein, and the dominant responses fell in regions 160-218 and 743-854. After two AZD1222 doses, both the breadth and the depth of spike-specific TCRs were significantly higher than at day 0 and than in MenACWY recipients. Because no samples from the day 14 peak response were available, repertoires could be characterized only after the peak T cell response. Nearly half of unique spike-specific TCRs reportedly recognized epitopes outside regions mutated in the B.1.351 and B.1.1.7 variants. The 56-69-year group was small, and its depth increase did not reach significance, likely because of low power. Conclusions about previously exposed vaccinees were limited because only six AZD1222 recipients were SARS-CoV-2 seropositive at baseline.

The time point label on this specimen signifies: baseline before first vaccination. The vaccinee samples were drawn from two UK trials, COV001 and COV002, one of which was a single-blind randomized controlled phase 2/3 trial testing AZD1222 (ChAdOx1 nCoV-19) in healthy adults. For TCRbeta chain sequencing, PBMC samples from trial participants were taken at day 0 and at day 28 after the second dose. Specimen: peripheral blood, collected on day 0 of AZD1222 vaccination. This receptor was obtained from an adult in good health. In this chain, TRBV2 is recombined with TRBJ1-1, with no confident D gene call. The nucleotide sequence is TGTGCCACCAAGCCGGGCAGGACTGAAGCTTTCTTT. It translates to CATKPGRTEAFF.